A single TCR beta chain is shown here with its context. No antigen is known for it. The data originate from a study of T cells in narcolepsy. Findings and caveats of the study: In some patient and control memory CD4+ samples, autoreactive clones were absent. Blood of same and different patients, but not healthy controls, reportedly held recurring autoreactive clonotypes.

Produced via immunoSEQ multiplex PCR; TCRdb's table is partial and in-frame only. The data show fewer than 25,000 clones, roughly four fifths seen once. Germline V gene sequence: CDR1 DFQATT, CDR2 SNEGSKA (reference sequence). This CDR3 region has 11 residues. Trimming took off 6 bases at V and 7 bases at J, with 12 bases between the two ends. The sequencing input was memory (CD45RA-) CD4+ T cells from blood. The chain combines TRBV20-1 with TRBJ1-2; D not certain. This TCR was recovered from a human donor in good health. For the CDR3, the DNA is TGCAGTGCCACCGGGTTTGGTGGCTACACCTTC. It codes for CSATGFGGYTF.